This TCR beta chain came from a study of CD8+CD57+ T cells in acquired aplastic anemia (dated by TCRdb to 2016 to 2019). With respect to the entire study: Extracted DNA from sorted CD4+ and CD8+ cells averaged about 2.9 ug, ranging from about 0.19 to 30 ug. A CD8+CD57+ expansion meant a frequency higher than the mean frequency seen in healthy subjects.

Profiling of TCR beta VDJ combinations and CDR3 sequences used genomic DNA as the template. TCR repertoire sequencing was run on an Illumina HiSeq 2000. As for the original processing: TRBV/TRBJ rearrangement plots, CDR3 size and DJ length profiles, and Simpson's diversity index were used to evaluate the repertoires. The immunodominant clone was defined as the most abundant DNA sequence in deep sequencing data. CDR3 amino acid sequences were screened for sharing across subjects and compared with published repertoires and the VDJdb database. Using fastp at Q25 and MiXCR, TCRdb reprocessed the public reads and kept productive beta chains. Rows are unified per CDR3 protein, each entry keeping the most common DNA and genes. The V and J calls, along with clone size, are taken from TCRdb and not from the paper's own processing. This sample gives 150,000 or so distinct CDR3 sequences in total; 47% of them show up just once. Over 0.95% of the sample lies in the top ten.

Trimming takes 1 base from V and 4 bases from J, and the germline ends sit 12 bases apart. From cysteine to phenylalanine, the CDR3 is 15 amino acids long. The CDR3 DNA has 45 bases and is translated from base 1. The CDR1 and CDR2 encoded by the germline V gene (reference sequence) are SGHNT and YYREEE. The study at large found these results: Patients and healthy controls showed no significant difference in CD8+ Simpson's diversity (P=0.060). Approximately 31 CD8+ CDR3 sequences were found in both patients and controls but appeared to be highly expressed in patients and within the immunodominant clones of the patients.

The patients picked for sequencing were ones in whom flow cytometry had shown an expansion of CD8+CD57+ cells. All patients had severe acquired aplastic anemia diagnosed by International Study of Aplastic Anemia and Agranulocytosis and Camitta criteria. Patients had received no therapy at the time of blood sampling. In the study, sorted CD4+ and CD8+ blood T cells from patients with severe aplastic anemia and from healthy subjects underwent deep sequencing of TCR repertoires. Patients were enrolled under clinicaltrials.gov protocols 00001620, 01623167, 00001397, 00071045, 00081523 and 00961064 in the USA. Ficoll-Paque density gradient centrifugation was used to isolate peripheral blood mononuclear cells. CD4+ and CD8+ T cells were sorted by FACS or magnetic beads before DNA extraction. The sample holds many counts of this clonotype. Its antigen target is currently unknown. No qualities accompany the bases; no much larger clone lies one base away.

The rearrangement combines TRBV5-4 with TRBJ2-1, and possibly TRBD1, on 5 matching bases. This sequence was found in a human donor with aplastic anemia. Sequenced: sorted CD4+, CD8+, or CD8+CD57+ T cells (not recorded which) from PBMCs. The nucleotide sequence is TGTGCCAGCAGCTTGACCGTCGACAGTTACAATGAGCAGTTCTTC. It is translated as CASSLTVDSYNEQFF.